These 23 T cell receptor beta chains originate from one sample sequenced in a study of patients and donors after allogeneic stem cell transplantation. TCRdb analysed the RT-PCR reads with MiXCR anew, one entry per CDR3 protein. The table has roughly 940,000 distinct CDR3 sequences, more than 15% seen once. The sample taken for sequencing was blood, either unsorted or a sorted T cell fraction (not recorded which). These TCRs come from a human donor who was either an allogeneic HSCT recipient or a stem cell or donor lymphocyte infusion donor (not recorded which). It is not recorded whose cells these are; they may come from a transplant donor.

The rearrangement joins TRBV15 to TRBJ1-6; weak D call: TRBD1 (6 bases). The CDR3 length is 16 residues. Germline lookup yields CDR1 LNHNV and CDR2 YYDKDF (reference sequence). V was shortened by 8 bases and J by 10 bases, with 24 bases between the two germline ends. CDR3 bases: TGTGCCACCTCCTACCGGGGACAAGCCGCCGGGTCACCCCTCCACTTT. Translated: CATSYRGQAAGSPLHF.

V gene TRBV12-3 or TRBV12-4 combines with J gene TRBJ1-5; D may be TRBD1 (6 bases). Trimming shortened V by 7 bases and J by 5 bases, and 18 bases separated the two germline ends. The CDR3 consists of 15 residues. The chain's CDR3 is CASTLRRGVDQPQHF. CDR3 coding DNA: TGTGCCAGCACTCTCAGAAGGGGGGTGGATCAGCCCCAGCATTTT.

This clonotype has more than one count but fewer than ten. The rearrangement links TRBV7-9 to TRBJ1-5, with 7 bases that match TRBD1. V was pared by 5 bases and J by 3 bases, with 7 bases of the junction left unmatched. The CDR3 is 15 amino acids. CDR1 is SEHNR and CDR2 is FQNEAQ in the germline V gene (reference sequence). The CDR3 DNA reads TGTGCCAGCAGCGCAGGGGGAGGGTTCAATCAGCCCCAGCATTTT. This encodes CASSAGGGFNQPQHF.

The chain combines TRBV18 with TRBJ2-7, with D uncertain. Per germline, CDR1 KGHSH and CDR2 LQKENI. The CDR3 is made up of 14 amino acids. Trimming shortened V by 0 bases and J by 2 bases, and 8 bases separated the two germline ends. In nucleotides, the CDR3 is TGTGCCAGCTCACCACCGTACGGCACCTACGAGCAGTACTTC. Translation gives CASSPPYGTYEQYF.

V is TRBV20-1 and J is TRBJ1-6; 7 bases agree with TRBD1. Germline V CDR1 and CDR2: DFQATT, SNEGSKA (reference sequence). The CDR3 length is 16 residues. Trimming at V came to 6 bases and at J to 1 base, leaving 9 bases not matched to a gene. The DNA for the CDR3 is TGCAGTGCAACCCCAGGGGGGAGATCCTATAATTCACCCCTCCACTTT. This translates into CSATPGGRSYNSPLHF.

This clonotype has more than one count but fewer than ten. The rearrangement uses TRBV5-5 and TRBJ1-1; 10 nucleotides match TRBD1. CDR3 length: 17 amino acids. Per germline, CDR1 SGHKS and CDR2 YYEKEE (reference sequence). The junction had 11 bases not matched to a gene; V was cut back by 6 bases and J by 0 bases. CDR3 protein: CASTQPGQGTLNTEAFF. The CDR3 region has the DNA TGTGCCAGCACCCAACCGGGACAGGGGACTTTGAACACTGAAGCTTTCTTT.

The chain uses TRBV11-3 and TRBJ1-1; D is ambiguous. Per germline, CDR1 SGHNT and CDR2 YENEEA. V lost 3 bases and J 5 bases, leaving 10 bases between the germline ends. The CDR3 is 13 residues long. Here the CDR3 DNA reads TGTGCCAGCAGCTTTGAGGGAAAAACTGAAGCTTTCTTT. Encoded protein: CASSFEGKTEAFF.

This chain's CDR3 is CASGRWGANTEAFF. The CDR3 DNA reads as TGTGCTAGTGGCCGGTGGGGGGCGAACACTGAAGCTTTCTTT. The J gene is TRBJ1-1, the V gene TRBV12-5; maybe TRBD1 (6 bases). This CDR3 comprises 14 residues. V was cut by 6 bases and J by 1 base, with 12 bases left in between. Germline V CDR1 and CDR2: LGHNT, FRNRAP.

This clonotype showed up just a few times. This chain uses TRBV4-3 with TRBJ2-3; a weak D match, TRBD2 (7 bases). The ends were cut back, 0 bases at V and 6 bases at J, with 16 bases in the middle. The CDR3 sequence is 16 residues long. The germline V gene encodes CDR1 LGHNA and CDR2 YSLEER. DNA for the CDR3: TGCGCCAGCAGCCAAGATGGAGGGGGGGGTCTCGATACGCAGTATTTT. As protein: CASSQDGGGGLDTQYF.

This clonotype was observed a handful of times. The chain couples TRBV20-1 to TRBJ2-1, with 9 bases that match TRBD2. V gave up 5 bases and J gave up 2 bases; unmatched junction bases: 7. The CDR3 contains 15 residues. Germline CDR1 DFQATT, CDR2 SNEGSKA (reference sequence). The CDR3 nucleotides read TGCAGTGCTCCCACCGAGCGGGAGGCCTACAATGAGCAGTTCTTC. As protein: CSAPTEREAYNEQFF.

CDR3 sequence reads: CASSLNQYEQYF. The CDR3 DNA reads as TGTGCCAGCAGTTTAAACCAATACGAGCAGTACTTC. The chain couples TRBV12-3 or TRBV12-4 to TRBJ2-7; D is unresolved. V lost 2 bases to trimming and J lost 4 bases, with 6 bases between them. CDR3 length equals 12 residues.

V and J are TRBV18 and TRBJ2-1, with TRBD2 identical over 13 bases. The germline V gene encodes CDR1 KGHSH and CDR2 LQKENI. The CDR3 runs 17 residues. Unmatched junction bases numbered 10, after V lost 3 bases and J lost 8 bases. In nucleotides, the CDR3 is TGTGCCAGCTCACCGGTCTGGACTAGCGGGAGTGGGCATGAGCAGTTCTTC. It translates to CASSPVWTSGSGHEQFF.

The sample holds a few counts of this clonotype. V is TRBV6-5 and J is TRBJ2-7, with 12 nucleotides matching TRBD1. With 2 bases clipped from V and 4 bases from J, the junction kept 3 bases outside the gene matches. There are 15 residues in the CDR3. Germline lookup yields CDR1 MNHEY and CDR2 SVGAGI. For the CDR3, the DNA is TGTGCCAGCAGTTACATGGGACAGGGGGCTTACGAGCAGTACTTC. Translation: CASSYMGQGAYEQYF.

This clonotype was counted ten times or more. The junction departs from the called germline gene at one end, perhaps through a read error. This rearrangement joins TRBV5-1 to TRBJ2-7, with unresolved D. Germline V gene lookup returns CDR1 SGHRS and CDR2 YFSETQ. The CDR3 totals 13 residues. CDR3 in amino acids: CASSLGRTYEQYF. The CDR3 bases are TGTGCCAGCAGTTTAGGCCGGACCTACGAGCAGTACTTC.

This clonotype was observed a few times. V usage is TRBV7-9 and J usage is TRBJ2-1; 15 nucleotides match TRBD2. V lost 2 bases, J lost 8 bases, and 7 bases stayed unmatched. The germline CDR1 and CDR2 sequences are SEHNR and FQNEAQ (reference sequence). The CDR3 is made up of 17 amino acids. CDR3: CASSLLGLAGGRDEQFF. The CDR3 bases are TGTGCCAGCAGCTTACTTGGACTAGCGGGGGGGCGAGATGAGCAGTTCTTC.

This rearrangement joins TRBV5-8 to TRBJ2-3; 7 positions agree with TRBD1. The CDR3 totals 17 residues. Germline CDR1 SGHTS, CDR2 YDEGEE. V dropped 3 bases and J dropped 0; count of bases not matched to a gene: 10. This CDR3 is CASSYGRDSLSTDTQYF. As DNA, the CDR3 is TGTGCCAGCAGCTATGGCCGGGACAGCCTTAGCACAGATACGCAGTATTTT.

The chain is built from TRBV12-3 or TRBV12-4 and TRBJ2-2, with unresolved D. V shed 3 bases and J shed 2 bases, with 13 bases lying between them. This CDR3 has 16 amino acids. CDR3 nucleotides: TGTGCCAGCAGTTTCGCCAGCCTCTTCAACACCGGGGAGCTGTTTTTT. Translated, it gives CASSFASLFNTGELFF.

This clonotype was counted many times. The chain couples TRBV7-2 to TRBJ2-1, with 7 bases matching TRBD1. V shed 2 bases and J 4 bases; nucleotides not matched to a gene: 5. The CDR3 has 15 residues. The germline CDR1 and CDR2 sequences are SGHTA and FQGNSA. As DNA, the CDR3 is TGTGCCAGCAGCTTAAGGGGACAGCAGTACAATGAGCAGTTCTTC. It encodes CASSLRGQQYNEQFF. Variable domain in full (rest from reference TRBV7-2 and TRBJ2-1): GAGVSQSPSNKVTEKGKDVELRCDPISGHTALYWYRQSLGQGLEFLIYFQGNSAPDKSGLPSDRFSAERTGGSVSTLTIQRTQQEDSAVYLCASSLRGQQYNEQFFGPGTRLTVL.

The table lists this clonotype with a few counts. The rearrangement uses TRBV6-2 or TRBV6-3 and TRBJ1-5, with D possibly TRBD1 on 5 matching bases. The CDR3 runs 16 residues. In germline, CDR1 is MNHEY, CDR2 SVGEGT. With 2 bases removed from V and 3 bases from J, the gap between germline ends came to 14 bases. The CDR3 DNA is TGTGCCAGCAGTTACAATAGGGGTCGGACCAATCAGCCCCAGCATTTT. As protein: CASSYNRGRTNQPQHF.

At least ten counts were recorded for this clonotype. One end of the junction does not line up with germline, which may come from a read error. This chain connects TRBV7-3 to TRBJ1-1; TRBD1 aligns across 7 bases. CDR1 is SGHTA and CDR2 is FQGTGA in the germline V gene. This CDR3 is 14 amino acids long. The CDR3 sequence is CASSLNRGDTEAFF. In nucleotides, the CDR3 is TGCGCCAGCAGCCTCAACAGGGGAGACACTGAAGCTTTCTTT.

This clonotype was detected many times. This chain joins TRBV5-1 and TRBJ1-1; D ambiguous. V gave up 0 bases and J gave up 1 base, with 13 bases separating them. The germline V gene encodes CDR1 SGHRS and CDR2 YFSETQ. The CDR3 loop spans 16 amino acids. The CDR3 DNA is TGCGCCAGCAGCTTGGTACAGCCGGGCGGGAACACTGAAGCTTTCTTT. It is translated as CASSLVQPGGNTEAFF.

This clonotype occurred many times. The J gene is TRBJ2-5, the V gene TRBV20-1; D is unresolved. Germline CDR1 and CDR2: DFQATT and SNEGSKA (reference sequence). The CDR3 is 11 amino acids. Trimming left V 3 bases short and J 1 base short, with 3 bases between. This chain's CDR3 is CSARLQETQYF. Here the CDR3 DNA reads TGCAGTGCTAGGCTCCAAGAGACCCAGTACTTC.

The chain employs TRBV20-1 and TRBJ2-7; D may be TRBD1 or TRBD2 (5 bases each). The CDR3 covers 12 residues. The V gene lost 6 bases and the J gene lost 1 base, with 10 bases spanning the gap. Per germline, CDR1 DFQATT and CDR2 SNEGSKA (reference sequence). CDR3 sequence: CSAPGRSYEQYF. The CDR3, as DNA: TGCAGTGCACCGGGACGATCCTACGAGCAGTACTTC.